A selection of T cell receptor beta chains follows, all from one sample in a study of blood T cells in healthy people across ages. TCRdb used MiXCR to reprocess the 5' RACE reads, holding one entry per CDR3 protein. Of 750,000 to 950,000 distinct CDR3 sequences listed, roughly 25% were seen once; the top ten hold about 2.9%. These same data were also listed under a study on T cells of mothers and their children.

Source material: blood. The receptor source for this set is a boy between 5 and 17 years old in good health. Each CDR3 is given with its conserved first and last residue. D genes are given only for firm matches. The size entry is marked missing in some rows and otherwise reads once, few, many or a size class.

j_call,clone_size,v_call,d_call,cdr3_aa,cdr3_nt
TRBJ2-7,-,TRBV12-3/TRBV12-4,TRBD1,CASGTGVFYEQYF,TGTGCCAGCGGGACAGGAGTGTTCTACGAGCAGTACTTC
TRBJ1-4,-,TRBV5-1,TRBD1,CASSGYAGQGRGEKLFF,TGCGCCAGCAGCGGATATGCGGGACAGGGTCGGGGTGAAAAACTGTTTTTT
TRBJ2-7,-,TRBV2,TRBD1,CASSGDRNYEQYF,TGTGCCAGCAGTGGGGACAGGAACTACGAGCAGTACTTC
TRBJ2-7,-,TRBV6-2/TRBV6-3,TRBD1,CASSPGQGPAEQYF,TGTGCCAGCAGCCCGGGACAGGGCCCCGCCGAGCAGTACTTC
TRBJ1-2,few,TRBV7-9,TRBD1,CASSSGQGASYGYTF,TGTGCCAGCAGCTCAGGACAGGGGGCCAGCTATGGCTACACCTTC
TRBJ1-2,-,TRBV29-1,-,CSVRAGACYGYTF,TGCAGCGTTCGAGCGGGGGCCTGCTATGGCTACACCTTC
TRBJ1-1,-,TRBV28,-,CASSWQARIEAFF,TGTGCCAGCAGTTGGCAAGCTCGCATTGAAGCTTTCTTT
TRBJ2-3,few,TRBV12-3/TRBV12-4,TRBD2,CASSAPGLAGGSTDTQYF,TGTGCCAGCAGTGCGCCGGGACTAGCGGGGGGTAGCACAGATACGCAGTATTTT
TRBJ2-2,-,TRBV20-1,-,CSARSTGTGELFF,TGCAGTGCCCGGAGCACAGGGACCGGGGAGCTGTTTTTT
TRBJ2-7,-,TRBV5-1,TRBD1,CASRRGLGSYEQYF,TGCGCCAGCAGAAGGGGGCTCGGCTCCTACGAGCAGTACTTC
TRBJ1-6,few,TRBV12-3/TRBV12-4,TRBD1,CASRRGRGDSNSPLHF,TGTGCCAGCAGGCGGGGCAGGGGGGATTCTAATTCACCCCTCCACTTT
TRBJ2-3,-,TRBV2,-,CASSEMAANTQYF,TGTGCCAGCAGTGAAATGGCCGCCAATACGCAGTATTTT
TRBJ1-4,few,TRBV5-1,-,CASSFIGGGEKLFF,TGCGCCAGCAGCTTTATAGGGGGTGGCGAAAAACTGTTTTTT
TRBJ2-5,once,TRBV12-3/TRBV12-4,-,CASSFRGKETQYF,TGTGCCAGCAGTTTCCGGGGGAAGGAGACCCAGTACTTC
TRBJ1-2,-,TRBV4-1,-,CASSQEGGSYGYTF,TGCGCCAGCAGCCAAGAGGGCGGCTCCTATGGCTACACCTTC
TRBJ2-5,many,TRBV5-1,-,CASKEGPKETQYF,TGCGCCAGCAAAGAGGGGCCGAAAGAGACCCAGTACTTC
TRBJ1-6,-,TRBV27,-,CASSFSVGGVSPLHF,TGTGCCAGCAGTTTTAGTGTAGGTGGGGTCTCACCCCTCCACTTT
TRBJ1-5,-,TRBV15,TRBD1,CATSRPGTGYQPQHF,TGTGCCACCAGCAGACCTGGGACAGGGTATCAGCCCCAGCATTTT
TRBJ2-5,few,TRBV7-2,TRBD2,CASSPRPTSGLVTQYF,TGTGCCAGCAGCCCCCGTCCGACTAGCGGCCTTGTGACCCAGTACTTC
TRBJ1-1,-,TRBV27,TRBD1,CASSLGTDTTEAFF,TGTGCCAGCAGTTTGGGGACAGACACCACTGAAGCTTTCTTT
TRBJ2-1,many,TRBV5-1,-,CASSLTDYNEQFF,TGCGCCAGCAGCTTAACGGATTACAATGAGCAGTTCTTC
TRBJ2-1,-,TRBV7-2,TRBD2,CASSFRTSGGGEQFF,TGTGCCAGCAGCTTCAGGACTAGCGGGGGAGGTGAGCAGTTCTTC
TRBJ1-2,many,TRBV6-1,-,CASSETTGDNYGYTF,TGTGCCAGCAGTGAAACAACAGGCGATAACTATGGCTACACCTTC
TRBJ2-5,-,TRBV10-3,TRBD1,CAISESGTGEETQYF,TGTGCCATCAGTGAATCCGGGACAGGGGAAGAGACCCAGTACTTC
TRBJ2-5,-,TRBV5-1,TRBD2,CASSPGTSGLPYQETQYF,TGCGCCAGCAGCCCAGGGACTAGCGGGCTTCCGTACCAAGAGACCCAGTACTTC
TRBJ1-5,-,TRBV20-1,TRBD1,CSAGPGQINQPQHF,TGCAGTGCTGGTCCGGGACAGATCAATCAGCCCCAGCATTTT
TRBJ1-6,once,TRBV5-1,-,CASSLDRSQSPLHF,TGCGCCAGCAGCTTGGACAGAAGTCAGTCACCCCTCCACTTT
TRBJ1-2,few,TRBV12-3/TRBV12-4,TRBD1,CASIRTGGRGYTF,TGTGCCAGCATTCGGACAGGGGGCCGAGGCTACACCTTC
TRBJ2-4,-,TRBV12-3/TRBV12-4,TRBD1,CASSPPNRGQNIQYF,TGTGCCAGCAGTCCTCCAAACAGGGGTCAAAACATTCAGTACTTC
TRBJ2-2,-,TRBV27,-,CASTLRAGRNTGELFF,TGTGCCAGCACCCTGCGGGCAGGGAGGAACACCGGGGAGCTGTTTTTT
TRBJ2-7,-,TRBV6-5,-,CASSYTFEGIHEQYF,TGTGCCAGCAGTTACACCTTTGAGGGTATCCACGAGCAGTACTTC
TRBJ2-1,-,TRBV7-9,-,CASILGEYNEQFF,TGTGCCAGCATCCTTGGGGAGTACAATGAGCAGTTCTTC
TRBJ1-1,-,TRBV5-1,-,CASSSDINTEAFF,TGCGCCAGCAGCTCCGATATCAACACTGAAGCTTTCTTT
TRBJ2-6,-,TRBV5-1,-,CASSQRASGANVLTF,TGCGCCAGCAGTCAACGGGCCTCTGGGGCCAACGTCCTGACTTTC
TRBJ1-4,-,TRBV3-1,-,CASSHRDQLGKLFF,TGTGCCAGCAGCCACCGGGACCAACTTGGAAAACTGTTTTTT
TRBJ2-5,-,TRBV4-1,-,CASSQEGHSIQETQYF,TGCGCCAGCAGCCAAGAAGGGCACAGCATCCAAGAGACCCAGTACTTC
TRBJ1-5,-,TRBV4-1,TRBD1,CASSHGNSLTGGNHQPQHF,TGCGCCAGCAGCCACGGGAATTCTCTGACAGGGGGAAACCATCAGCCCCAGCATTTT
TRBJ2-7,-,TRBV12-3/TRBV12-4,-,CASSRPGGDEQYF,TGTGCCAGCAGTCGCCCAGGGGGGGACGAGCAGTACTTC
TRBJ2-3,-,TRBV18,TRBD2,CASSPILTGGPDTQYF,TGTGCCAGCTCACCGATATTAACGGGGGGGCCGGATACGCAGTATTTT
TRBJ2-5,-,TRBV10-1,TRBD2,CASSESTPAGIKETQYF,TGCGCCAGCAGTGAGTCGACGCCAGCGGGGATTAAGGAGACCCAGTACTTC
TRBJ1-2,-,TRBV5-1,-,CASRPEGANYGYTF,TGCGCCAGCAGGCCGGAGGGAGCTAACTATGGCTACACCTTC
TRBJ2-5,few,TRBV12-3/TRBV12-4,-,CASSRDGEGEQYF,TGTGCCAGCAGCAGGGACGGGGAAGGGGAGCAGTACTTC
TRBJ1-2,few,TRBV12-3/TRBV12-4,-,CASSFLGSHGYTF,TGTGCCAGCAGTTTCTTAGGCTCCCATGGCTACACCTTC
TRBJ1-4,-,TRBV7-9,-,CASSSPPGGGLQRDEKLFF,TGTGCCAGCAGCTCTCCCCCTGGGGGGGGCTTACAAAGGGATGAAAAACTGTTTTTT
TRBJ1-4,-,TRBV11-2,-,CASSLDGLGRTYEKLFF,TGTGCCAGCAGCTTAGATGGTCTCGGACGGACGTATGAAAAACTGTTTTTT
TRBJ1-1,-,TRBV7-2,-,CASSLFPGIGGTEAFF,TGTGCCAGCAGCCTATTCCCGGGGATCGGTGGGACTGAAGCTTTCTTT
TRBJ1-6,-,TRBV6-1,TRBD1,CASSSLPGQGINRNSPLHF,TGTGCCAGCAGCAGTTTACCGGGACAGGGAATAAACCGAAATTCACCCCTCCACTTT
TRBJ2-2,-,TRBV20-1,TRBD2,CSAPSRRGGRTGELFF,TGCAGTGCCCCATCGAGGCGGGGGGGCAGGACCGGGGAGCTGTTTTTT
TRBJ2-1,-,TRBV7-8,-,CASSTFRGGIYNEQFF,TGTGCCAGCAGCACATTCAGGGGGGGTATATACAATGAGCAGTTCTTC
TRBJ1-3,-,TRBV12-3/TRBV12-4,-,CASTATGLDTIYF,TGTGCCAGCACCGCGACGGGGCTTGACACCATATATTTT
TRBJ2-7,-,TRBV10-2,-,CASSGNTVSYEQYF,TGCGCCAGCAGCGGAAATACAGTCTCCTACGAGCAGTACTTC
TRBJ2-2,-,TRBV28,-,CASSSPQGQRVYMNTGELFF,TGTGCCAGCAGTTCCCCTCAGGGACAACGCGTTTATATGAACACCGGGGAGCTGTTTTTT
TRBJ2-1,few,TRBV3-1,-,CASSQGLQGVSSYNEQFF,TGTGCCAGCAGCCAAGGGCTCCAGGGCGTGAGCTCCTACAATGAGCAGTTCTTC
TRBJ2-5,many,TRBV7-3,TRBD1,CASSLDRAGETQYF,TGTGCCAGCAGCTTAGACAGGGCAGGGGAGACCCAGTACTTC
TRBJ1-4,-,TRBV12-3/TRBV12-4,-,CASRSPRKTNEKLFF,TGTGCCAGCAGGTCCCCCCGAAAAACTAATGAAAAACTGTTTTTT
TRBJ2-2,-,TRBV7-8,-,CASSLASRGGTTGELFF,TGTGCCAGCAGCTTAGCGTCCCGTGGAGGCACCACCGGGGAGCTGTTTTTT
TRBJ2-2,few,TRBV20-1,-,CSARPGGRNTGELFF,TGCAGTGCTCGACCGGGGGGCAGGAACACCGGGGAGCTGTTTTTT
TRBJ2-1,few,TRBV29-1,-,CSVNHPGNLVLDEQFF,TGCAGCGTCAACCACCCTGGGAATTTGGTTTTGGATGAGCAGTTCTTC
TRBJ2-5,many,TRBV5-1,-,CASSFQARETQYF,TGCGCCAGCAGCTTCCAGGCTAGAGAGACCCAGTACTTC